This T cell receptor beta chain was documented in a study of blood T cell repertoires in COVID-19. V shed 7 bases and J 5 bases; nucleotides not matched to a gene: 14. Germline V gene data show CDR1 as SEHNR and CDR2 as FQNEAQ (reference sequence). The length of the CDR3 is 16 residues. Under the authors' procedure: Amplification of reference gene primers provided the estimated nucleated cell counts. Sequenced by immunoSEQ multiplex PCR; TCRdb stores in-frame clones only, minus some. V and J calls and clone size are those listed in that table; D and trimming were worked out from the DNA. The sample lists 250,000 to 350,000 clones; 70% to 90% were seen once.

The rearrangement joins TRBV7-9 to TRBJ1-2; 9 bases are shared with TRBD1. This clonotype was obtained from a woman aged 60-70 years in a cohort exposed to, infected with or recovered from COVID-19 (not recorded which). Sequences were obtained from PBMCs or T cells enriched from blood (not recorded which). The CDR3 nucleotides are TGTGCCAGCACCCAAACCGGGACAGGGCGTGGATATGGCTACACCTTC. Translated: CASTQTGTGRGYGYTF.